This T cell receptor beta chain was obtained from a study of spatial heterogeneity in lung cancer. General observations from the study: When ubiquitous and regional expanded TCRs were counted, their numbers tracked ubiquitous and regional nonsynonymous mutations, respectively. Expanded intratumoral alpha and beta TCR counts tracked tumor mutation counts.

Within the sample, this clonotype is medium-sized. Its antigen is unidentified. Germline V CDR1 and CDR2: MDHEN, SYDVKM. V was trimmed by 8 bases and J by 4 bases, leaving 11 bases between them. The CDR3 contains 13 residues. The time point is: sample taken at primary tumor resection. Tumor, nontumor lung or frozen PBMC supplied whole RNA, sequenced without sorting. TCRdb reanalysed the 5' RACE reads using MiXCR and keeps one entry per CDR3 protein. The data hold several thousand distinct CDR3 sequences, with approximately 15% observed a single time. This rearrangement joins TRBV28 to TRBJ2-2; D might be TRBD2 (5 bases). The sequence was collected from a male donor with early-stage non-small cell lung cancer. Sample: lung tumor tissue, taken at surgery. DNA for the CDR3: TGTGCCAGCCATTATAGCGTCACCGGGGAGCTGTTTTTT. It specifies CASHYSVTGELFF.